The TCR beta chain described here comes from a study of T cell repertoires in cytomegalovirus infection. Study-level background: Well-studied HLA-B-restricted CMV epitopes were used in the study alongside recently identified HLA-C-restricted ones. Indications came from public TCR beta signatures; they pointed to CMV infection and to a matching HLA type.

Note on this clonotype: The antigen is unknown.

Via MiXCR, TCRdb re-called the reads, giving one row per CDR3 protein. The sample lists about 47,000 distinct CDR3 sequences, about a fifth occurring once. V dropped 2 bases and J dropped 7 bases, with 14 bases sitting between them. The germline gives CDR1 SGHTA, CDR2 FQGTGA. The CDR3 spans 15 residues. Findings and limits, study-wide: Cumulative frequency of public TCR beta families picked out carriers of CMV plus the relevant HLA. The ex vivo response showed dominance by HLA-C-restricted CMV-specific TCR beta clonotypes.

The chain couples TRBV7-3 to TRBJ1-4, with D hard to call. Material: CD8+ T cells from cultured PBMCs, obtained from culture after CMV antigen stimulation. The receptor comes from a human donor in good health (CMV status not recorded). Some clones in this sample may be carry-over from other donors' samples. The CDR3 region is CASSLVGPRAEKLFF. CDR3 nucleotide sequence: TGTGCCAGCAGCTTAGTTGGCCCTAGGGCTGAAAAACTGTTTTTT.